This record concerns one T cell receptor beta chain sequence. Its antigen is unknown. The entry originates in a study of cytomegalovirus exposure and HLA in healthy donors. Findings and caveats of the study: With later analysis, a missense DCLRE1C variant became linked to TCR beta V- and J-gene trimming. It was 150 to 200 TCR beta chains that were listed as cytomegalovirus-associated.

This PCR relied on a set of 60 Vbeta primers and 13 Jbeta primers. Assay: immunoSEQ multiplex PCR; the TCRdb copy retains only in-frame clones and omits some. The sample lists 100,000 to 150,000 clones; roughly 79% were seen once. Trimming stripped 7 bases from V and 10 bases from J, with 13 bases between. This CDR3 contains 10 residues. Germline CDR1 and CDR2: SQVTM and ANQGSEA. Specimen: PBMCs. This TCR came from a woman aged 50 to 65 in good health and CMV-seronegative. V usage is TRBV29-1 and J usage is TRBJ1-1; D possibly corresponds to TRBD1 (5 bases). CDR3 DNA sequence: TGCAGCGACGATAGGGGTTTAGCTTTCTTT. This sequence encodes CSDDRGLAFF.